A selection of T cell receptor beta chains follows, all from one sample in a study of OX40 agonist ivuxolimab in advanced cancers. Sequenced by immunoSEQ multiplex PCR; TCRdb stores in-frame clones only, minus some. Of around 140,000 clones in the sample, roughly 91% are singletons; the top ten hold roughly 1%. Sequenced material: CD4+ or CD8+ T cells sorted from blood, taken in a trial of the OX40 agonist ivuxolimab. These receptors all come from an adult with an advanced solid tumor such as melanoma, head and neck, liver or kidney cancer. The CDR3 runs from the conserved cysteine through the conserved F or W. Each record gives: CDR3 DNA, CDR3 protein, clone size, J gene, V gene, D gene. The D gene is left open where the match is weak. Size is omitted from some rows. Given values are once, few, many or a class for expanded clones.

cdr3_nt: TGCGCCAGCAGCCTCCTGCTACCGACGGTGAACACTGAAGCTTTCTTT
cdr3_aa: CASSLLLPTVNTEAFF
clone_size: -
j_call: TRBJ1-1
v_call: TRBV4-1
d_call: -

cdr3_nt: TGTGCCAGCAGCTTAATAGCGGGAGCGGGGGAGCAGTACTTC
cdr3_aa: CASSLIAGAGEQYF
clone_size: -
j_call: TRBJ2-7
v_call: TRBV11-1
d_call: TRBD2

cdr3_nt: TGTGCCAGCAGTGAATGGGGTGCCAAAAACATTCAGTACTTC
cdr3_aa: CASSEWGAKNIQYF
clone_size: -
j_call: TRBJ2-4
v_call: TRBV2
d_call: -

cdr3_nt: TGCAGTGCTTTACACACTGAAGCTTTCTTT
cdr3_aa: CSALHTEAFF
clone_size: -
j_call: TRBJ1-1
v_call: TRBV20-1
d_call: -

cdr3_nt: TGCGCCAGCAGCCAACGTGTTGGCCCAGATACGCAGTATTTT
cdr3_aa: CASSQRVGPDTQYF
clone_size: once
j_call: TRBJ2-3
v_call: TRBV4-3
d_call: -

cdr3_nt: TGTGCCAGCAGCGAGGTAGCCAAAAACATTCAGTACTTC
cdr3_aa: CASSEVAKNIQYF
clone_size: -
j_call: TRBJ2-4
v_call: TRBV28
d_call: -

cdr3_nt: TGTGCCAGCAGTGGCGGGGCCTACACAGATACGCAGTATTTT
cdr3_aa: CASSGGAYTDTQYF
clone_size: -
j_call: TRBJ2-3
v_call: TRBV2
d_call: -

cdr3_nt: TGTGCCAGCTCATTCACAGGGCGGGAACAGCCCCAGCATTTT
cdr3_aa: CASSFTGREQPQHF
clone_size: once
j_call: TRBJ1-5
v_call: TRBV18
d_call: -

cdr3_nt: TGTGCCAGCAGCGAGACAGGGAGGAGCACCGGGGAGCTGTTTTTT
cdr3_aa: CASSETGRSTGELFF
clone_size: -
j_call: TRBJ2-2
v_call: TRBV9
d_call: -

cdr3_nt: TGTGCCAGCAGCTTAAATTCCGGGACAGGGGCAGATACGCAGTATTTT
cdr3_aa: CASSLNSGTGADTQYF
clone_size: -
j_call: TRBJ2-3
v_call: TRBV7-2
d_call: TRBD1

cdr3_nt: TGTGCCAGCCTAGTGGGGACGGGAGCTTTCTTT
cdr3_aa: CASLVGTGAFF
clone_size: -
j_call: TRBJ1-1
v_call: TRBV28
d_call: -

cdr3_nt: TGTGCCAGTATTAAAGGGGGACTAACCACCTACGAGCAGTACTTC
cdr3_aa: CASIKGGLTTYEQYF
clone_size: -
j_call: TRBJ2-7
v_call: TRBV19
d_call: -

cdr3_nt: TGTGCCAGCAGGGACAGGGGTTTGGGAACAGATACGCAGTATTTT
cdr3_aa: CASRDRGLGTDTQYF
clone_size: -
j_call: TRBJ2-3
v_call: TRBV6-1
d_call: TRBD1

cdr3_nt: TGTGCCAGCAGCCGCCCTGGTACGAGCCAGTCAGGCACCGGGGAGCTGTTTTTT
cdr3_aa: CASSRPGTSQSGTGELFF
clone_size: -
j_call: TRBJ2-2
v_call: TRBV7-9
d_call: -

cdr3_nt: TGTGCCAGTAGGGCCGGCCCCAATGAGCAGTTCTTC
cdr3_aa: CASRAGPNEQFF
clone_size: -
j_call: TRBJ2-1
v_call: TRBV19
d_call: -

cdr3_nt: TGTGCCAGCAGTTTGACCGGCCTAGAGCAGTTCTTC
cdr3_aa: CASSLTGLEQFF
clone_size: once
j_call: TRBJ2-1
v_call: TRBV27
d_call: -

cdr3_nt: TGCAGCGTTGGGGGGGACACTGAAGCTTTCTTT
cdr3_aa: CSVGGDTEAFF
clone_size: -
j_call: TRBJ1-1
v_call: TRBV29-1
d_call: -

cdr3_nt: TGTGCCAGCAGCTCCCTTGGGGGCCACGAGCAGTACTTC
cdr3_aa: CASSSLGGHEQYF
clone_size: -
j_call: TRBJ2-7
v_call: TRBV11-3
d_call: -

cdr3_nt: TGTGCCAGCAGTCCCTTCGGGGGCGCGGGAAACACCATATATTTT
cdr3_aa: CASSPFGGAGNTIYF
clone_size: -
j_call: TRBJ1-3
v_call: TRBV6-5
d_call: -

cdr3_nt: TGCACCAGCAGCCAAGAGGAGCAGACCCCTAGCACAGATACGCAGTATTTT
cdr3_aa: CTSSQEEQTPSTDTQYF
clone_size: once
j_call: TRBJ2-3
v_call: TRBV1
d_call: -

cdr3_nt: TGTGCCAGCAGCAGGACAGGGGGCTTATCCTATAATTCACCCCTCCACTTT
cdr3_aa: CASSRTGGLSYNSPLHF
clone_size: -
j_call: TRBJ1-6
v_call: TRBV7-2
d_call: TRBD1

cdr3_nt: TGTGCCAGCAGTTACCGACGGATAGCAAAGGAGCTCTTC
cdr3_aa: CASSYRRIAKELF
clone_size: -
j_call: TRBJ2-1
v_call: TRBV6-5
d_call: -

cdr3_nt: TGTGCCAGTAGCATCGGGACAGGGGGGTGGAACACCGGGGAGCTGTTTTTT
cdr3_aa: CASSIGTGGWNTGELFF
clone_size: -
j_call: TRBJ2-2
v_call: TRBV19
d_call: TRBD1

cdr3_nt: TGCGCCAGCAGCCAAGGACTAATCAGGGGAGGCCATGGCTACACCTTC
cdr3_aa: CASSQGLIRGGHGYTF
clone_size: -
j_call: TRBJ1-2
v_call: TRBV4-3
d_call: -

cdr3_nt: TGTGCCAGCAGTGCTAGCGGGAGGCCCCCCTACGAGCAGTACTTC
cdr3_aa: CASSASGRPPYEQYF
clone_size: -
j_call: TRBJ2-7
v_call: TRBV27
d_call: TRBD2

cdr3_nt: TGTGCCAGTAGTATATTGCAGGGATCATATGGCTACACCTTC
cdr3_aa: CASSILQGSYGYTF
clone_size: -
j_call: TRBJ1-2
v_call: TRBV19
d_call: -

cdr3_nt: TGTGCCAGCAGTGAAGCGAGGCAGGGCACTGAAGCTTTCTTT
cdr3_aa: CASSEARQGTEAFF
clone_size: once
j_call: TRBJ1-1
v_call: TRBV6-1
d_call: -

cdr3_nt: TGTGCCAGTAGTATAGAAGCTCGAAACACCATATATTTT
cdr3_aa: CASSIEARNTIYF
clone_size: -
j_call: TRBJ1-3
v_call: TRBV19
d_call: -

cdr3_nt: TGTGCCAGCAGCTTCCGACCCGGTCAGCCCCAGCATTTT
cdr3_aa: CASSFRPGQPQHF
clone_size: -
j_call: TRBJ1-5
v_call: TRBV5-6
d_call: -

cdr3_nt: TGTGCCAGCAGCTTAGGACAGGCAATCCAGCCCCAGCATTTT
cdr3_aa: CASSLGQAIQPQHF
clone_size: once
j_call: TRBJ1-5
v_call: TRBV7-2
d_call: -

cdr3_nt: TGCGCCAGCAGCCAAGATACGGGACAGGGAAGGCAAGCTTTCTTT
cdr3_aa: CASSQDTGQGRQAFF
clone_size: -
j_call: TRBJ1-1
v_call: TRBV4-3
d_call: TRBD1

cdr3_nt: TGTGCCAGCAGCTCTGATGATAGCTACGAGCAGTACTTC
cdr3_aa: CASSSDDSYEQYF
clone_size: -
j_call: TRBJ2-7
v_call: TRBV5-5
d_call: -

cdr3_nt: TGTGCCAGCAGCTCGAACAGGGGCCAGCAGTTCTTC
cdr3_aa: CASSSNRGQQFF
clone_size: -
j_call: TRBJ2-1
v_call: TRBV5-4
d_call: TRBD1

cdr3_nt: TGTGCCAGCAGCCCGGACAGGGGTTCCTACGAGCAGTACTTC
cdr3_aa: CASSPDRGSYEQYF
clone_size: -
j_call: TRBJ2-7
v_call: TRBV7-2
d_call: TRBD1

cdr3_nt: TGTGCCAGCAGTTACGGGCCATTGAGATATTTT
cdr3_aa: CASSYGPLRYF
clone_size: -
j_call: TRBJ1-3
v_call: TRBV6-5
d_call: -

cdr3_nt: TGTGCCAGCAGTTCGACAGGGGCGGGCAATCAGCCCCAGCATTTT
cdr3_aa: CASSSTGAGNQPQHF
clone_size: -
j_call: TRBJ1-5
v_call: TRBV28
d_call: TRBD1

cdr3_nt: TGCAGTGCTAGAAGGGGGTCCGGGTACACCTTC
cdr3_aa: CSARRGSGYTF
clone_size: -
j_call: TRBJ1-2
v_call: TRBV20-1
d_call: -

cdr3_nt: TGTGCCAGCAGAATGACAGGGGTTGGCAATCAGCCCCAGCATTTT
cdr3_aa: CASRMTGVGNQPQHF
clone_size: -
j_call: TRBJ1-5
v_call: TRBV27
d_call: TRBD1

cdr3_nt: TGTGCCACCAGCAGAGGAGGTAACTATGGCTACACCTTC
cdr3_aa: CATSRGGNYGYTF
clone_size: -
j_call: TRBJ1-2
v_call: TRBV15
d_call: -

cdr3_nt: TGTGCCAGCAGCTTTAGCCGGAGCTCCTACAATGAGCAGTTCTTC
cdr3_aa: CASSFSRSSYNEQFF
clone_size: -
j_call: TRBJ2-1
v_call: TRBV7-9
d_call: -

cdr3_nt: TGTGCCAGTAGTATCAGGGAATCTCTCCAGGGTGGCAATCAGCCCCAGCATTTT
cdr3_aa: CASSIRESLQGGNQPQHF
clone_size: -
j_call: TRBJ1-5
v_call: TRBV19
d_call: -

cdr3_nt: TGTGCCATCAGATCTAGCGGGGGGGCGTCCTACAATGAGCAGTTCTTC
cdr3_aa: CAIRSSGGASYNEQFF
clone_size: -
j_call: TRBJ2-1
v_call: TRBV10-3
d_call: TRBD2

cdr3_nt: TGTGCCAGCAGCCTCGGCGGGGTAGTTTACGAGCAGTACTTC
cdr3_aa: CASSLGGVVYEQYF
clone_size: -
j_call: TRBJ2-7
v_call: TRBV7-9
d_call: -

cdr3_nt: TGTGCCAGCAGGATAGGACAGGGAGGTATCGGGGAGCTGTTTTTT
cdr3_aa: CASRIGQGGIGELFF
clone_size: -
j_call: TRBJ2-2
v_call: TRBV6-5
d_call: TRBD1

cdr3_nt: TGTGCCAGCAGTTTTCGGGGATTGGGCCGTGGCACAGATACGCAGTATTTT
cdr3_aa: CASSFRGLGRGTDTQYF
clone_size: -
j_call: TRBJ2-3
v_call: TRBV27
d_call: -

cdr3_nt: TGTGCCACCAGCCCAAGCGTAGACACCGGGGAGCTGTTTTTT
cdr3_aa: CATSPSVDTGELFF
clone_size: -
j_call: TRBJ2-2
v_call: TRBV15
d_call: -

cdr3_nt: TGTGCCAGCAGCAGAGACAGGGAAGAGACCCAGTACTTC
cdr3_aa: CASSRDREETQYF
clone_size: -
j_call: TRBJ2-5
v_call: TRBV2
d_call: TRBD1

cdr3_nt: TGTGCCAGCAGTCGGGACGGACTGTTCTTC
cdr3_aa: CASSRDGLFF
clone_size: -
j_call: TRBJ2-1
v_call: TRBV28
d_call: -

cdr3_nt: TGTGCTAGTGGTTTGGTACCATTGTTGGGAGTCGATGGCTACACCTTC
cdr3_aa: CASGLVPLLGVDGYTF
clone_size: -
j_call: TRBJ1-2
v_call: TRBV12-5
d_call: -

cdr3_nt: TGTGCCAGCAGTTACTCCGCCAGGGGGAGCGGCTACACCTTC
cdr3_aa: CASSYSARGSGYTF
clone_size: -
j_call: TRBJ1-2
v_call: TRBV6-5
d_call: TRBD1

cdr3_nt: TGTGCCAGCAGTCACTCAAGGTCGAACACTGAAGCTTTCTTT
cdr3_aa: CASSHSRSNTEAFF
clone_size: -
j_call: TRBJ1-1
v_call: TRBV6-5
d_call: -

cdr3_nt: TGTGCCAGCGGCCTCGTAGGGCCCCAAGAGACCCAGTACTTC
cdr3_aa: CASGLVGPQETQYF
clone_size: -
j_call: TRBJ2-5
v_call: TRBV28
d_call: -

cdr3_nt: TGTGCCAGCAGTTACAGCCACTATGGCTACACCTTC
cdr3_aa: CASSYSHYGYTF
clone_size: -
j_call: TRBJ1-2
v_call: TRBV6-6
d_call: -

cdr3_nt: TGTGCCAGCAGCTTTTATCCCCAGGCCATCTCCTATGGCTACACCTTC
cdr3_aa: CASSFYPQAISYGYTF
clone_size: -
j_call: TRBJ1-2
v_call: TRBV7-9
d_call: -

cdr3_nt: TGTGCCAGTAGTCCCGGACAGGGCTATGGCTACACCTTC
cdr3_aa: CASSPGQGYGYTF
clone_size: -
j_call: TRBJ1-2
v_call: TRBV19
d_call: TRBD1